This TCR beta chain came from a study of blood T cells in healthy people across ages. Peripheral blood samples of 9.5 to 10 milliliters were drawn from each donor. In each sample, at least 7 million PBMCs were isolated. It was with a sample-barcoded 5' primer and a J-beta primer mix that a second PCR of about 7 to 12 cycles was run. From the 5' RACE reads, TCRdb called clonotypes with MiXCR, one entry per CDR3 protein. This sample has more than 700,000 distinct CDR3 sequences, with approximately 53% found just once. The sequencing input was blood. This TCR came from an elderly man in good health.

The CDR3 nucleotides are TGTGCCAGCAGTACCGGCGAAGATAGCGGGGGGTACGAGACCCAGTTCTTC. It codes for CASSTGEDSGGYETQFF. The chain has TRBV28 and TRBJ2-1, with TRBD2 matching 10 bases. The CDR3 runs 17 residues. Trimming removed 5 bases from V and 13 bases from J; junction bases left unmatched: 20. CDR1 is MDHEN and CDR2 is SYDVKM in the germline V gene.